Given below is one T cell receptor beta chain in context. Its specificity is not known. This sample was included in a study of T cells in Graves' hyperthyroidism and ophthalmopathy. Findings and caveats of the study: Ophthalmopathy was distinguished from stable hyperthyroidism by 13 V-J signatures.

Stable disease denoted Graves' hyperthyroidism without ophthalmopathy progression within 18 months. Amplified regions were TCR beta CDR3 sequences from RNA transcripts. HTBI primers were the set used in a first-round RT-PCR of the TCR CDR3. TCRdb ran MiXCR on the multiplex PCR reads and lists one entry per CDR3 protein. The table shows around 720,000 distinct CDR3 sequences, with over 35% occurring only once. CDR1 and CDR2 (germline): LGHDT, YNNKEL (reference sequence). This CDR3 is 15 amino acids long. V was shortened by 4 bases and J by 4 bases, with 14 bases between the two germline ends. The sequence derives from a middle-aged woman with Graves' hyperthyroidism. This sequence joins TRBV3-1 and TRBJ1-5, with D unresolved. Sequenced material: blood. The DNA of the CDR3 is TGTGCCAGCAGCCTAAGCACGACTCCAAATCAGCCCCAGCATTTT. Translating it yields CASSLSTTPNQPQHF.